This entry describes one T cell receptor (beta chain). This specimen comes from a study of blood T cell repertoires in COVID-19. Study-level background: Samples of COVID-19 (acute and convalescent) were obtained from the United States, Italy and Spain. PBMCs, B-cell-depleted T cells, or T cells were the source of the cDNA or gDNA that made up the material.

Some clones are missing from TCRdb's copy, which holds only in-frame ones; the method was immunoSEQ multiplex PCR. The sample lists 250,000 to 300,000 clones, 70% to 90% occurring once. The sequence came from a man younger than 35 with active or convalescent COVID-19. The sample comprised peripheral blood.

The CDR3 DNA sequence: TGTGCCAGCAGCTTTATCGTGGGAGGGGCCGGGGAGCTGTTTTTT. This gives the protein CASSFIVGGAGELFF. The rearrangement joins TRBV11-3 to TRBJ2-2; TRBD2 matches at 7 bases. Germline CDR1 is SGHNT and CDR2 is YENEEA. The CDR3 has 15 residues. With 3 bases clipped from V and 6 bases from J, the junction kept 7 bases outside the gene matches.